This is a list of T cell receptor beta chains from one sample in a study of blood T cell repertoires in COVID-19. The protocol was immunoSEQ multiplex PCR, while the TCRdb copy is restricted to in-frame clones and leaves out a portion. Altogether under 350,000 clones are present, 80% to 90% being singletons, with the ten largest covering approximately 4.6%. Sequenced input: peripheral blood. The receptors stem from a man aged 35-49 years with acute or convalescent COVID-19. The CDR3 runs from the conserved cysteine through the conserved F or W. A D gene is named only where the DNA matches it firmly. A clone size is listed for some rows: how often the clone was seen (once, few, many), or a class if it is expanded.

D: TRBD1; V: TRBV6-1; size: NA; J: TRBJ1-2; DNA: TGTGCCAGCAGTGACGCTCATCAGGGGGGCTATGGCTACACCTTC; CDR3: CASSDAHQGGYGYTF
D: NA; V: TRBV2; size: once; J: TRBJ1-4; DNA: TGTGCCAGCAGTGAGACAGTCTGGAATGAAAAACTGTTTTTT; CDR3: CASSETVWNEKLFF
D: NA; V: TRBV9; size: once; J: TRBJ2-3; DNA: TGTGCCAGCAGTCCACTGGGGGCGGAGAGCACAGATACGCAGTATTTT; CDR3: CASSPLGAESTDTQYF
D: TRBD1; V: TRBV30; size: NA; J: TRBJ1-2; DNA: TGTGCCTGTACGAAAAGGGTGACAGGGATACATGGCTACACCTTC; CDR3: CACTKRVTGIHGYTF
D: NA; V: TRBV18; size: NA; J: TRBJ1-2; DNA: TGTGCCAGCTCACCGACGGTAAATGGGGCTTATGGCTACACCTTC; CDR3: CASSPTVNGAYGYTF
D: NA; V: TRBV5-1; size: NA; J: TRBJ1-1; DNA: TGCGCCAGCAGCTTGGATCCCCAGGGGGAAGCTTTCTTT; CDR3: CASSLDPQGEAFF
D: NA; V: TRBV7-9; size: NA; J: TRBJ2-7; DNA: TGTGCCAGCAGCCCCCGTGGAGGCTTCCGGGGGTCCTACGAGCAGTACTTC; CDR3: CASSPRGGFRGSYEQYF
D: TRBD1; V: TRBV6-5; size: NA; J: TRBJ1-1; DNA: TGTGCCAGCAGTTCCCCGAGAAACAGGGGAAACACTGAAGCTTTCTTT; CDR3: CASSSPRNRGNTEAFF
D: TRBD2; V: TRBV6-2/TRBV6-3; size: NA; J: TRBJ2-6; DNA: TGTGCCAGCAGTTACGGGGGACTAGCGACTGGGGCCAACGTCCTGACTTTC; CDR3: CASSYGGLATGANVLTF
D: NA; V: TRBV11-2; size: NA; J: TRBJ1-5; DNA: TGTGCCAGCAGCTTAGTCGGAGGAAGTCAGCCCCAGCATTTT; CDR3: CASSLVGGSQPQHF
D: NA; V: TRBV10-2; size: NA; J: TRBJ2-7; DNA: TGCGCCAGCAGACAGGGCAGCGAGCAGTACTTC; CDR3: CASRQGSEQYF
D: TRBD2; V: TRBV19; size: NA; J: TRBJ2-2; DNA: TGTGCCAGTAGTCCCATACCCGGGCTAGCGGGGGCTTCCGGGGGGGAGCTGTTTTTT; CDR3: CASSPIPGLAGASGGELFF
D: NA; V: TRBV3-1/TRBV3-2; size: NA; J: TRBJ1-2; DNA: TGTGCCAGCAGCCCAGGGGCGGGTGGCTACACCTTC; CDR3: CASSPGAGGYTF
D: TRBD2; V: TRBV5-4; size: NA; J: TRBJ2-7; DNA: TGTGCCAGCAGCTTGGGGACTAGCGGCTACGAGCAGTACTTC; CDR3: CASSLGTSGYEQYF
D: NA; V: TRBV7-2; size: NA; J: TRBJ1-1; DNA: TGTGCCAGCAGCTTTACAAGGGAGGGGATGAACACTGAAGCTTTCTTT; CDR3: CASSFTREGMNTEAFF
D: NA; V: TRBV30; size: NA; J: TRBJ1-6; DNA: TGTGCCTGGCGGCGGGGGCCGAGCTCCTATAATTCACCCCTCCACTTT; CDR3: CAWRRGPSSYNSPLHF
D: NA; V: TRBV9; size: NA; J: TRBJ2-1; DNA: TGTGCCAGCAGCGTAACGCAGTACAATGAGCAGTTCTTC; CDR3: CASSVTQYNEQFF
D: NA; V: TRBV7-8; size: NA; J: TRBJ2-1; DNA: TGTGCCAGCAGCCAACTGCTCGGGGTTGAGCAGTTCTTC; CDR3: CASSQLLGVEQFF
D: TRBD1; V: TRBV18; size: once; J: TRBJ1-5; DNA: TGTGCCAGCTCTCCTGACAGGGTTGGTCAGCCCCAGCATTTT; CDR3: CASSPDRVGQPQHF
D: NA; V: TRBV10-3; size: NA; J: TRBJ1-5; DNA: TGTGCCACGGCGGAGCAGGGCTCTTATCAGCCCCAGCATTTT; CDR3: CATAEQGSYQPQHF
D: TRBD1; V: TRBV3-1/TRBV3-2; size: NA; J: TRBJ1-2; DNA: TGTGCCAGCAGCTCTGCTTCCGGGACAGGGGCCTATGGCTACACCTTC; CDR3: CASSSASGTGAYGYTF
D: TRBD1; V: TRBV2; size: NA; J: TRBJ2-1; DNA: TGTGCCAGCAGCGGACAGGGGTCCTACAATGAGCAGTTCTTC; CDR3: CASSGQGSYNEQFF
D: TRBD1; V: TRBV12-3/TRBV12-4; size: NA; J: TRBJ1-1; DNA: TGTGCCAGCAGGTCAACCGGGACAGGGTCCGCTTTCTTT; CDR3: CASRSTGTGSAFF
D: TRBD1; V: TRBV7-8; size: NA; J: TRBJ1-3; DNA: TGTGCCAGCTCAAAACGGACAGGCTCTGGAAACACCATATATTTT; CDR3: CASSKRTGSGNTIYF
D: NA; V: TRBV19; size: once; J: TRBJ1-5; DNA: TGTGCCACTTCTGGGGGCATCCAACAGCCCCAGCATTTT; CDR3: CATSGGIQQPQHF
D: NA; V: TRBV6-6; size: NA; J: TRBJ1-2; DNA: TGTGCCAGCAGTTACGGCAGGGCCTCTAACTATGGCTACACCTTC; CDR3: CASSYGRASNYGYTF
D: TRBD1; V: TRBV5-5; size: NA; J: TRBJ2-7; DNA: TGTGCCAGCAGCTTGGGAGGGGGCTCGTCCTACGAGCAGTACTTC; CDR3: CASSLGGGSSYEQYF
D: NA; V: TRBV2; size: NA; J: TRBJ2-2; DNA: TGTGCCAGCACCCCACAGGGGAACACCGGGGAGCTGTTTTTT; CDR3: CASTPQGNTGELFF